This TCR beta chain appears in the sequencing data of a study of a mutant IDH1 vaccine in newly diagnosed glioma. Whole-study context: Treated patients, roughly 60% male and roughly 40% female, averaged approximately 40 years of age. Every participant had undergone radiotherapy, temozolomide, or both before, and most underwent both. General study results and limits: Evidence of vaccine-induced immune responses was documented in approximately 93% of patients.

With regard to this clone: The antigen is undetermined.

The method was immunoSEQ multiplex PCR; TCRdb's version includes in-frame clones alone and lacks a portion of them. The data contain tens of thousands of clones, less than 85% of them seen just once; the ten biggest clones take up about 11%. Trimming took 2 bases from V and 6 from J, leaving 5 bases between them. The germline gives CDR1 SGHRS, CDR2 YFSETQ. CDR3 length equals 11 residues. Time point described: week 11, during vaccination. A 20-mer mutant IDH1 peptide at 300 ug was injected subcutaneously with topical imiquimod. New IDH1-mutant, ATRX-lost WHO grade 3 or 4 astrocytomas occurred in donors.

This clonotype was sampled from a man between 18 and 29 years old with glioma. Some clones in this sample may be carry-over from other donors' samples. The V call is TRBV5-1, the J call TRBJ1-1; D call uncertain. The specimen was peripheral blood mononuclear cells (PBMCs), collected from a glioma patient whose treatment included an IDH1 peptide vaccine. In DNA form, the CDR3 reads TGCGCCAGCAGCTTTGGATCTGAAGCTTTCTTT. Translation: CASSFGSEAFF. Together with reference TRBV5-1 and TRBJ1-1, the CDR3 gives the full variable domain: KAGVTQTPRYLIKTRGQQVTLSCSPISGHRSVSWYQQTPGQGLQFLFEYFSETQRNKGNFPGRFSGRQFSNSRSEMNVSTLELGDSALYLCASSFGSEAFFGQGTRLTVV.